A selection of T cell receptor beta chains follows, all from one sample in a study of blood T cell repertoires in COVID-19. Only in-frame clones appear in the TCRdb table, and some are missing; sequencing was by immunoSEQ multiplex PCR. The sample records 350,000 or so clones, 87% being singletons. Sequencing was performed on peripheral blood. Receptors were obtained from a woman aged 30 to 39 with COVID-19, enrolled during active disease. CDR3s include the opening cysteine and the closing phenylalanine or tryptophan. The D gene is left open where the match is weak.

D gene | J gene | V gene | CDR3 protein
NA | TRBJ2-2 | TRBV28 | CAGQTNTGELFF
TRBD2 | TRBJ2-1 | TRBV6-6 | CASSPPASGSSYNEQFF
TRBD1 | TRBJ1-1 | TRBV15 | CATRWTGGGTEAFF
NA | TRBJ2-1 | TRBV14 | CASSQVLVGGNEQFF
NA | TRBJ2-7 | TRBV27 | CASRGGGRVPYEQYF
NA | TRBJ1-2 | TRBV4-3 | CASSQDGTGAFYGYTF
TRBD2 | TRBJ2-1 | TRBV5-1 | CASSFGGSSYNEQFF
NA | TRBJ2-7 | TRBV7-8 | CASSQGGQTYEQYF
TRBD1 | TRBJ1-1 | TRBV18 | CASSSDRGNTEAFF
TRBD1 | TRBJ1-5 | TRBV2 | CASREGQGQPQHF
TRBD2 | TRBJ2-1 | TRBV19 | CASSWTSRRAYNEQFF
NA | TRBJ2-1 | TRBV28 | CASRDFGNEQFF
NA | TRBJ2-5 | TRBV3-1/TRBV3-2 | CASSQERRGGRETQYF
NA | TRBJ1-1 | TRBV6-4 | CASSAVGGYTEAFF
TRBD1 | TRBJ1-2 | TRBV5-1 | CASSPTGVSYGYTF
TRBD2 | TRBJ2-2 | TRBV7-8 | CASSLFSSGRGTGELFF